The 11 T cell receptor beta chains listed next were all sequenced from one sample in a study of T cells after yellow fever vaccination. TCRdb used MiXCR to reprocess the 5' RACE reads, holding one entry per CDR3 protein. Of some 340,000 distinct CDR3 sequences listed, over 4% are singletons. Sequencing was performed on PBMCs, taken 5 days after the yellow fever booster vaccination. The receptors come from a young man who received the YFV17D yellow fever vaccine.

This clonotype came up many times. The gene calls are TRBV12-3 or TRBV12-4 and TRBJ2-4; D possibly uses TRBD1 or TRBD2 (5 bases each). The CDR3 sequence is 15 residues long. The ends were cut back, 4 bases at V and 0 bases at J, with 10 bases in the middle. Here the CDR3 reads CASSSGALAKNIQYF. CDR3 nucleotides: TGTGCCAGCAGTTCCGGGGCACTAGCCAAAAACATTCAGTACTTC.

The chain couples TRBV4-2 to TRBJ1-5; TRBD1 is a possible D gene (6 bases). CDR1 LGHNA and CDR2 YNFKEQ come from the germline V gene. Trimming removed 0 bases at V and 7 bases at J, with 16 bases between. CDR3 length equals 16 residues. The CDR3 DNA reads TGTGCCAGCAGCCAAGAATGGTCCGGGGGCGGACAGCCCCAGCATTTT. This codes for CASSQEWSGGGQPQHF.

J is TRBJ1-5 and V is TRBV6-5, with no clear D. Germline loops: CDR1 MNHEY, CDR2 SVGAGI. Trimming took off 0 bases at V and 9 bases at J, with 15 bases between the two ends. This CDR3 is 15 amino acids long. The DNA of the CDR3 is TGTGCCAGCAGTTACTCTACACGGGAAGTATGGCCCCAGCATTTT. Translated: CASSYSTREVWPQHF.

This clonotype was seen repeatedly, ten times or more. The chain links TRBV5-1 to TRBJ1-1; 8 bases map to TRBD1. Unmatched junction bases numbered 6, after V lost 4 bases and J lost 7 bases. The CDR3 runs to 13 residues. CDR1 and CDR2 (germline): SGHRS, YFSETQ. The CDR3 loop reads CASSNQGADEAFF. DNA for the CDR3: TGCGCCAGCAGCAATCAGGGGGCGGATGAAGCTTTCTTT. Full variable domain (missing parts from reference TRBV5-1 and TRBJ1-1): KAGVTQTPRYLIKTRGQQVTLSCSPISGHRSVSWYQQTPGQGLQFLFEYFSETQRNKGNFPGRFSGRQFSNSRSEMNVSTLELGDSALYLCASSNQGADEAFFGQGTRLTVV.

This clonotype was found many times. The chain carries TRBV12-3 or TRBV12-4 and TRBJ1-1, with 8 bases lining up with TRBD1. J was trimmed by 11 bases and V by 5 bases; bases with no gene match: 7. This CDR3 is built from 12 residues. CDR3 nucleotides: TGTGCCAGCAGTCGAATGACAGGGGAGGCTTTCTTT. This gives the protein CASSRMTGEAFF.

This chain uses TRBV5-1 with TRBJ2-5; 7 positions match TRBD2. The CDR3 is 14 residues long. Looked up from germline, CDR1 is SGHRS and CDR2 is YFSETQ. V shed 1 base, J shed 7 bases, and the junction held 7 bases outside the gene matches. The CDR3 nucleotides read TGCGCCAGCAGCTTGTGGGGGGGTCGCGGGACCCAGTACTTC. This sequence encodes CASSLWGGRGTQYF.

The chain carries TRBV7-9 and TRBJ2-2; 10 positions match TRBD2. The CDR3 is made up of 17 amino acids. V trimming: 5 bases; J trimming: 7 bases; junction bases outside the gene matches: 13. Germline V gene data show CDR1 as SEHNR and CDR2 as FQNEAQ (reference sequence). The CDR3 here is CASSRSGGAIWSGELFF. CDR3 nucleotide sequence: TGTGCCAGCAGCAGAAGCGGGGGGGCGATTTGGAGCGGGGAGCTGTTTTTT.

This clonotype was seen repeatedly, ten times or more. The CDR3 end shows no conserved phenylalanine or tryptophan, and so a read error is likely. The DNA is left out, because the CDR3 cannot be placed on it with certainty; the CDR3 is given as TCRdb lists it. This rearrangement joins TRBV27 to TRBJ1-5; the table calls TRBD1, which could not be checked here. Germline CDR1 reads MNHEY; CDR2 reads SMNVEV (reference sequence). The CDR3 is 14 amino acids in total, end residues counted. The chain's CDR3 is CASSPRENGQGLPP.

This clonotype was picked up a small number of times. The chain carries TRBV12-3 or TRBV12-4 and TRBJ2-1; possible D gene TRBD1, 6 bases. CDR3 length: 16 residues. The germline V and J ends were trimmed by 0 bases and 2 bases, with 11 bases remaining between them. CDR3 protein: CASSLALWGPYNEQFF. The CDR3 region has the DNA TGTGCCAGCAGTTTAGCGCTATGGGGGCCCTACAATGAGCAGTTCTTC.

This clonotype has a count of ten or more. The chain combines TRBV28 with TRBJ1-4; TRBD1 matches 7 bases. Per the germline V gene, CDR1 is MDHEN and CDR2 is SYDVKM. The CDR3 loop spans 16 amino acids. V gave up 8 bases and J gave up 6 bases; unmatched junction bases: 15. The CDR3 sequence: CASEPPRDRGYEKLFF. DNA of the CDR3: TGTGCCAGCGAGCCCCCCCGGGACAGAGGTTATGAAAAACTGTTTTTT.

The genes are TRBV18 and TRBJ2-1; D might be TRBD1 (6 bases). Between the trimmed V and J ends, which lost 5 bases and 2 bases, there was a span of 13 bases. CDR3 length equals 15 residues. Germline V gene lookup returns CDR1 KGHSH and CDR2 LQKENI. The CDR3 DNA reads TGTGCCAGCTCAATCACAGGGAACCCCTACAATGAGCAGTTCTTC. Amino acids: CASSITGNPYNEQFF.